This T cell receptor (beta chain) was documented in a study of blood T cells in healthy people across ages. Alongside a J-beta primer mix, a sample-barcoded 5' primer served in a second PCR lasting about 7 to 11 cycles. A tag from a template-switch adaptor with 12 random nucleotides marked each cDNA molecule. MiXCR was run by TCRdb on the 5' RACE reads, yielding one entry per CDR3 protein. Of 1.5 million to 2 million distinct CDR3 sequences listed, approximately 50% are singletons. Study results and caveats: Estimated diversity that came from one million T cells was considered an underestimate. Getting older went along with TCR beta diversity per million T cells dropping roughly linearly.

There are 14 residues in the CDR3. Trimming took off 3 bases at V and 4 bases at J, with 12 bases between the two ends. The donors, all healthy, were Caucasians living in Russia, aged about 6 to 90. This clonotype was seen only a few times. The antigen remains unidentified. The chain is built from TRBV12-3 or TRBV12-4 and TRBJ1-2; D is undetermined. Material for sequencing was blood. This TCR was recovered from a woman between 40 and 55 years old in good health. The CDR3 spells CASSFKRGSYGYTF. The CDR3 DNA reads as TGTGCCAGCAGTTTCAAGCGGGGAAGCTATGGCTACACCTTC.